This T cell receptor beta chain was sequenced in a study of OX40 agonist ivuxolimab in advanced cancers. The overall study: Participants, around 80% male, averaged roughly 60 years of age, ranging from 23 to 79. Study-wide results and limits: Among T cells, CD8+ cells averaged more expanded clones than CD4+ cells.

Patients who had autoimmune disease history or got systemic immunosuppression were left out. The CDR3 has 16 amino acids. V lost 4 bases to trimming and J lost 7 bases; unmatched junction nucleotides: 8. Germline values: CDR1 MNHNY, CDR2 SVGAGI (reference sequence). TCRdb keeps only in-frame clones here, not all; method: immunoSEQ multiplex PCR. In the table there are more than 45,000 clones, around 80% of which are singletons. To note about this clone: Its target is unknown.

This clonotype was sampled from an adult with an advanced solid tumor such as melanoma, head and neck, liver or kidney cancer. Sequences were derived from CD4+ or CD8+ T cells sorted from blood, sampled in a trial of the OX40 agonist ivuxolimab. The chain is built from TRBV6-6 and TRBJ1-6, with 9 bases lining up with TRBD1. The chain's CDR3 is CASSSLGGQGNSPLHF. CDR3 DNA: TGTGCCAGCAGTTCGCTTGGGGGACAGGGCAATTCACCCCTCCACTTT.